The T cell receptor (beta chain) under discussion was sequenced for a study of T cell repertoires in cytomegalovirus infection. On the study more broadly: CMV infection plus the matching HLA type was flagged by public TCR beta signatures.

CDR1 and CDR2 from the germline V gene are SGHVS and FNYEAQ. Trimming shortened V by 5 bases and J by 0 bases, and 17 bases separated the two germline ends. This CDR3 has 16 residues. In the case of this clonotype: Its target is not known.

TCRdb re-analysed the reads in MiXCR, keeping a single row per CDR3 protein. The sample carries 550,000 to 850,000 distinct CDR3 sequences, roughly 36% recorded once. The receptor comes from a human donor in good health (CMV status not recorded). Some clones in this sample may be carry-over from other donors' samples. Sample: cultured PBMCs, taken from culture after CMV antigen stimulation. J is TRBJ2-7 and V is TRBV7-6, with D tentatively TRBD1 (6 bases). The CDR3 coding sequence is TGTGCCAGCAGCCAGCAGGGGCAGGGGCACTCCTACGAGCAGTACTTC. Its protein is CASSQQGQGHSYEQYF.